This entry lists 4 T cell receptor beta chains sequenced from one sample in a study of T-cell reconstitution after alpha-beta-depleted transplantation in children. For TCRbeta, the library was prepared with unique molecular identifiers. TCRdb reprocessed the PCR reads with MiXCR, giving one entry per CDR3 protein. Of about 230,000 distinct CDR3 sequences in the sample, 9.7% were seen once. Here the sequenced sample was PBMCs from the stem cell graft donor, taken from the stem cell graft. The receptors shown here come from a human donor who donated a stem cell graft to a child with SCID.

This clonotype came up many times. The CDR3 DNA is TGCAGTGCTATAGCCGACATAGCTTATGCTGAAGCTTTCTTT. Translating it yields CSAIADIAYAEAFF. The V and J genes are TRBV20-1 and TRBJ1-1; D remains ambiguous. The ends were cut back, 4 bases at V and 6 bases at J, with 18 bases in the middle. This CDR3 has 14 residues. Germline V CDR1 and CDR2: DFQATT, SNEGSKA (reference sequence).

This clonotype was counted many times. The genes are TRBV20-1 and TRBJ2-7, with D hard to call. This CDR3 is 13 amino acids long. The V end lost 3 bases, the J end lost 2 bases, and 11 bases lay between the germline ends. Germline V gives CDR1 DFQATT, CDR2 SNEGSKA (reference sequence). The DNA of the CDR3 is TGCAGTGCTAGTCCAGGAGCCACCTACGAGCAGTACTTC. Residues: CSASPGATYEQYF.

This clonotype has just a few counts. The V call is TRBV20-1, the J call TRBJ2-7, with TRBD1 matching over 7 bases. V lost 2 bases and J lost 6; bases outside the gene matches: 7. This CDR3 contains 13 residues. Germline CDR1 DFQATT, CDR2 SNEGSKA (reference sequence). CDR3 protein: CSARQGVIIEQYF. CDR3 in DNA: TGCAGTGCTAGACAGGGGGTGATTATCGAGCAGTACTTC.

There are many counts of this clonotype. The chain is built from TRBV27 and TRBJ1-2; a possible D gene is TRBD1 (5 bases). With 11 bases removed from V and 4 bases from J, the gap between germline ends came to 14 bases. Germline V CDR1 and CDR2: MNHEY, SMNVEV (reference sequence). The CDR3 is made up of 12 amino acids. CDR3: CAAGGVTYGYTF. In nucleotides, the CDR3 is TGTGCCGCCGGAGGGGTAACCTATGGCTACACCTTC.